This T cell receptor beta chain was captured in a study of beta chain features in type 1 diabetes. The study, taken as a whole, reports: Significant though moderate, a shortening of TCRB CDR3s appeared in all four CD4+ subsets of Type 1 diabetes patients.

In the case of this clone: The antigen is unknown.

Germline V CDR1 and CDR2: LGHNA, YNFKEQ. The CDR3 sequence is 16 residues long. Trimming removed 6 bases from V and 2 bases from J; junction bases left unmatched: 12. The investigators reverse transcribed all of the isolated RNA, so they sequenced expressed TCRB transcripts. Sequencing used immunoSEQ multiplex PCR; TCRdb keeps in-frame clones, though not all of them. This table has a few hundred thousand clones, roughly 13% appearing once. What was sequenced was naive CD4+ T cells from blood. The V gene is TRBV4-2, the J gene TRBJ2-7; 8 bases agree with TRBD2. This clonotype was obtained from a woman between 18 and 29 years old with type 1 diabetes. CDR3 amino acids: CASRLADSGTTYEQYF. In DNA, the CDR3 is TGTGCCAGCAGACTAGCTGATAGCGGGACTACCTACGAGCAGTACTTC.